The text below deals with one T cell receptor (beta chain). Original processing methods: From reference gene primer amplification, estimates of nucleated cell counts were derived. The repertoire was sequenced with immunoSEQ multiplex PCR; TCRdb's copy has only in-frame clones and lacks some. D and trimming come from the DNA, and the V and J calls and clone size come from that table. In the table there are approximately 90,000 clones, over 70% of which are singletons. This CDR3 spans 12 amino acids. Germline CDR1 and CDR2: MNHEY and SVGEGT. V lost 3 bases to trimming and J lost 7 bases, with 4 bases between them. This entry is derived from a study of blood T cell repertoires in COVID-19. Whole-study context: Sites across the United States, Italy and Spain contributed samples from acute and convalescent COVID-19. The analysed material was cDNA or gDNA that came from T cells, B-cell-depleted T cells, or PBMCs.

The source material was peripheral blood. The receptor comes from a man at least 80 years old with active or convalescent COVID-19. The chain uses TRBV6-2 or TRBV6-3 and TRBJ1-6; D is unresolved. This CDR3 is CASSYSNSPLHF. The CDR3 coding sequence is TGTGCCAGCAGTTATTCGAATTCACCCCTCCACTTT.